These 17 T cell receptor beta chains were all obtained from the same sample, sequenced in a study of T cell changes during pregnancy in multiple sclerosis. Sequencing was performed with immunoSEQ multiplex PCR; in TCRdb, only in-frame clones are kept and a portion is missing. Altogether 83,000 or so clones are present, 94% being singletons, with the ten largest covering more than 1.5%. Sequencing was performed on peripheral blood, taken after pregnancy. All receptors derive from a female donor in good health, enrolled as a control in a pregnancy study.

CDR3 bases: TGTGCCACTCGGACTAGCGGGAACACCGGGGAGCTGTTTTTT. It encodes CATRTSGNTGELFF. The chain uses TRBV5-4 and TRBJ2-2; 10 positions match TRBD2. The CDR3 consists of 14 residues. Germline CDR1 SGHNT, CDR2 YYREEE (reference sequence). After removal of 9 bases from V and 1 base from J, the junction contained 3 bases not matched to a gene.

The V gene is TRBV4-2, the J gene TRBJ2-7; D gene uncertain. CDR3 length equals 15 residues. CDR1 LGHNA and CDR2 YNFKEQ come from the germline V gene. Trimming stripped 3 bases from V and 0 bases from J, with 12 bases between. Here the CDR3 reads CASSHDPTSSYEQYF. CDR3 sequence (DNA): TGTGCCAGCAGCCATGATCCAACGAGCTCCTACGAGCAGTACTTC.

This clone occurred once. The V and J genes are TRBV6-6 and TRBJ2-7, with TRBD2 matching over 13 bases. The germline gives CDR1 MNHNY, CDR2 SVGAGI (reference sequence). CDR3 length: 16 amino acids. The V and J ends lost 3 bases and 2 bases, in that order; junction bases with no gene match: 4. In nucleotides, the CDR3 is TGTGCCAGCAGTTATTTCGGACTAGCGGGGGCCTACGAGCAGTACTTC. The encoded protein is CASSYFGLAGAYEQYF.

V gene TRBV11-2 combines with J gene TRBJ2-3, with TRBD2 matching over 9 bases. Germline loops: CDR1 SGHAT, CDR2 FQNNGV. The CDR3 has 17 amino acids. V shed 3 bases and J 0 bases; nucleotides not matched to a gene: 7. CDR3 loop: CASSFSILAGSTDTQYF. CDR3 in DNA: TGTGCCAGCAGCTTCTCGATCCTAGCGGGAAGCACAGATACGCAGTATTTT.

This chain links TRBV6-6 with TRBJ2-1, with 14 bases that match TRBD2. Germline V gene sequence: CDR1 MNHNY, CDR2 SVGAGI (reference sequence). V was clipped by 9 bases and J by 9 bases; unmatched bases: 10. CDR3 length: 15 residues. CDR3 loop: CASGMGLAGVGEQFF. The DNA of the CDR3 is TGTGCCAGTGGAATGGGACTAGCGGGAGTGGGTGAGCAGTTCTTC.

The chain combines TRBV7-9 with TRBJ1-3; D may be TRBD1 (5 bases). This CDR3 region has 15 residues. V lost 1 base and J lost 4, with 11 bases in between. Germline V gene data show CDR1 as SEHNR and CDR2 as FQNEAQ (reference sequence). CDR3 nucleotides: TGTGCCAGCAGCTTAGGCAGGGTGGCGGGAAACACCATATATTTT. As protein: CASSLGRVAGNTIYF.

The chain couples TRBV7-9 to TRBJ2-1; 7 bases map to TRBD1. Germline V gene data show CDR1 as SEHNR and CDR2 as FQNEAQ (reference sequence). With 5 bases clipped from V and 7 bases from J, the junction kept 11 bases outside the gene matches. This CDR3 is 15 amino acids long. DNA for the CDR3: TGTGCCAGCAGCGCCTCCTCCGGGACAGTGAATGAGCAGTTCTTC. Residues: CASSASSGTVNEQFF.

The CDR3 loop is CASSLGWGLSGETQYF. Written as DNA, the CDR3 is TGCGCCAGCAGCTTGGGATGGGGGCTATCGGGGGAGACCCAGTACTTC. The rearrangement joins TRBV5-1 to TRBJ2-5, with TRBD1 as a possible D gene (6 bases). The CDR3 runs to 16 residues. V was shortened by 0 bases and J by 5 bases, with 17 bases between the two germline ends. Germline V CDR1 and CDR2: SGHRS, YFSETQ.

The rearrangement uses TRBV28 and TRBJ2-1; tentatively, D is TRBD1 (6 bases). The V gene's germline CDR1 is MDHEN and CDR2 SYDVKM. The CDR3 runs 20 residues. With 2 bases removed from V and 0 bases from J, the gap between germline ends came to 23 bases. The CDR3 reads CASSLPDSPSGQYSYNEQFF. The CDR3 DNA follows: TGTGCCAGCAGTTTACCGGACAGCCCAAGCGGACAATACTCCTACAATGAGCAGTTCTTC.

This chain links TRBV19 with TRBJ2-1; D uncertain. The CDR3 consists of 12 residues. Germline CDR1 is LNHDA and CDR2 is SQIVND (reference sequence). V lost 7 bases to trimming and J lost 4 bases, with 8 bases between them. The CDR3 DNA is TGTGCCAGTAACACGGGTTACAATGAGCAGTTCTTC. Translating it yields CASNTGYNEQFF.

Written as DNA, the CDR3 is TGTGCCAGCAGCCCCGGATGGAGTACATCGCCCTCCTACGAGCAGTACTTC. Amino acid sequence: CASSPGWSTSPSYEQYF. The rearrangement joins TRBV5-5 to TRBJ2-7; D not certain. The CDR3 extends over 17 amino acids. Trimming took off 4 bases at V and 0 bases at J, with 20 bases between the two ends. Germline CDR1 is SGHKS and CDR2 is YYEKEE (reference sequence).

V and J are TRBV18 and TRBJ1-2; 8 bases match TRBD1. This CDR3 contains 14 residues. The junction had 8 bases not matched to a gene; V was cut back by 3 bases and J by 8 bases. The germline V gene encodes CDR1 KGHSH and CDR2 LQKENI. The CDR3, as DNA: TGTGCCAGCTCACCCACGGACAGGGATTACGGCTACACCTTC. This translates into CASSPTDRDYGYTF.

The J gene is TRBJ2-7, the V gene TRBV28; D not certain. In germline, CDR1 is MDHEN, CDR2 SYDVKM. Trimming removed 8 bases from V and 3 bases from J, with 11 bases in between. The CDR3 contains 12 residues. The CDR3 sequence is CASRLENYEQYF. CDR3 bases: TGTGCCAGCCGCCTAGAGAACTACGAGCAGTACTTC.

V usage is TRBV5-1 and J usage is TRBJ1-4; 11 bases agree with TRBD1. CDR1 and CDR2 (germline): SGHRS, YFSETQ. CDR3 length: 15 amino acids. V trimming: 4 bases; J trimming: 8 bases; junction bases outside the gene matches: 7. The CDR3 region is CASSGGTGGEEKLFF. The DNA of the CDR3 is TGCGCCAGCAGCGGCGGGACAGGGGGAGAGGAAAAACTGTTTTTT.

V and J are TRBV29-1 and TRBJ1-2; 10 nucleotides match TRBD1. Germline V CDR1 and CDR2: SQVTM, ANQGSEA. Losses at the gene ends were 6 bases for V and 0 bases for J; bases not matched to a gene: 4. The CDR3 runs 14 residues. CDR3 in DNA: TGCAGCGTCTGGACAGGGGGGCCTAACTATGGCTACACCTTC. Translating gives CSVWTGGPNYGYTF.

The chain uses TRBV19 and TRBJ1-4; TRBD1 matches 10 bases. The CDR3 loop spans 16 amino acids. Germline CDR1 LNHDA, CDR2 SQIVND (reference sequence). Trimming took 5 bases from V and 2 from J; bases not matched to a gene: 5. Written as DNA, the CDR3 is TGTGCCAGTAGTGTTTCGGACAGGGGGACTAATGAAAAACTGTTTTTT. This codes for CASSVSDRGTNEKLFF.

The V and J genes are TRBV19 and TRBJ2-5, with D tentatively TRBD1 (6 bases). The CDR3 runs 15 residues. The V and J ends lost 1 base and 2 bases respectively, with 11 bases between them. The germline V gene encodes CDR1 LNHDA and CDR2 SQIVND (reference sequence). The CDR3 region is CASSIGGTQQETQYF. CDR3 coding DNA: TGTGCCAGTAGTATAGGGGGGACACAACAAGAGACCCAGTACTTC. The variable domain in full, completed from reference TRBV19 and TRBJ2-5, reads DGGITQSPKYLFRKEGQNVTLSCEQNLNHDAMYWYRQDPGQGLRLIYYSQIVNDFQKGDIAEGYSVSREKKESFPLTVTSAQKNPTAFYLCASSIGGTQQETQYFGPGTRLLVL.